The rows below give T cell receptor beta chains drawn from one sample of a study of control samples from healthy donors and cancer patients. Libraries were prepared by immunoSEQ multiplex PCR; TCRdb keeps only in-frame clonotypes and omits some of them. The table shows about 12,000 clones, with approximately 90% occurring only once. The sequenced sample consisted of formalin-fixed, paraffin-embedded tissue. These receptors all come from a male donor with melanoma. The CDR3 runs from the conserved cysteine through the conserved F or W. The D gene is left open where the match is weak. The size of a clone is reported for some rows only, either as once, few or many, or as a class for expanded clones.

j_call	v_call	clone_size	d_call	cdr3_nt	cdr3_aa
TRBJ1-1	TRBV7-3	-	-	TGTGCCAGCAGCTTAACGCCGGGGGACACTGAAGCTTTCTTT	CASSLTPGDTEAFF
TRBJ2-5	TRBV6-2/TRBV6-3	-	-	TGTGCCAGCAGTTGGCGGGCGGAGACCCAGTACTTC	CASSWRAETQYF
TRBJ2-7	TRBV5-5	once	TRBD1	TGTGCCAGCAGCTTGGGGTCAGGGGGAGAGCAGTACTTC	CASSLGSGGEQYF
TRBJ1-5	TRBV4-2	-	-	TGTGCCAGCAGCCAAGATTTTACGACAAATCAGCCCCAGCATTTT	CASSQDFTTNQPQHF
TRBJ2-7	TRBV9	-	-	TGTGCCAGCAGCCCGGGGGTGACCTACGAGCAGTACTTC	CASSPGVTYEQYF
TRBJ2-7	TRBV19	-	-	TGTGCCACCGCTGGGAGGACGCGTGAGCAGTACTTC	CATAGRTREQYF
TRBJ2-2	TRBV7-8	-	-	TGTGCCAGCCCACAGACACCGGGACAGAACACCGGGGAGCTGTTTTTT	CASPQTPGQNTGELFF
TRBJ1-1	TRBV19	-	-	TGTGCCAGTAGTATAAAGGGGTACACTGAAGCTTTCTTT	CASSIKGYTEAFF
TRBJ1-4	TRBV7-9	-	TRBD1	TGTGCCAGCAGCCCCAAACAGGGGACTAATGAAAAACTGTTTTTT	CASSPKQGTNEKLFF
TRBJ2-1	TRBV6-5	-	-	TGTGCCAGCACCACGGGGTACAATGAGCAGTTCTTC	CASTTGYNEQFF
TRBJ1-5	TRBV7-9	-	-	TGTGCCAGCAGCTCCCACTACGGGGGCACCAACCAGCCCCAGCATTTT	CASSSHYGGTNQPQHF
TRBJ2-7	TRBV5-6	-	-	TGTGCCAGTCATTTCAACGGGGCCTCCTACGAGCAGTACTTC	CASHFNGASYEQYF
TRBJ2-1	TRBV27	-	TRBD2	TGTGCCAGCGGGTCGGTGAGCGGGAGATCCGGTGAGCAGTTCTTC	CASGSVSGRSGEQFF
TRBJ1-2	TRBV4-2	-	TRBD1	TGTGCCAGCAGCCAAGGTACCGGGACAGGTTTATCGTATGGCTACACCTTC	CASSQGTGTGLSYGYTF
TRBJ1-1	TRBV7-3	-	TRBD1	TGTGCCAGCAGCTTAACCAGACAGGGAATGAACACTGAAGCTTTCTTT	CASSLTRQGMNTEAFF
TRBJ2-1	TRBV6-5	-	TRBD1	TGTGCCAGCAGTTACTCGATGGGACAGGGGGTAAATGAGCAGTTCTTC	CASSYSMGQGVNEQFF
TRBJ2-1	TRBV27	-	-	TGTGCCAGCAGTCTAACAGCTAACAGGGACAATGAGCAGTTCTTC	CASSLTANRDNEQFF
TRBJ2-1	TRBV5-6	-	-	TGTGCCAGCAGCTTGGCACCGGGCGAGCAGTTCTTC	CASSLAPGEQFF
TRBJ2-1	TRBV24-1	-	TRBD2	TGTGCCACCAGTGATAATCAATTGGGACTAGCGGGAGGTGGTGAGCAGTTCTTC	CATSDNQLGLAGGGEQFF
TRBJ2-2	TRBV7-2	-	-	TGTGGTCTACAGGAGCAGGACACCGGGGAGCTGTTTTTT	CGLQEQDTGELFF
TRBJ2-3	TRBV21-1	-	-	-	CASSKVGSGSTDTQYF
TRBJ2-5	TRBV5-6	-	TRBD2	TGTGCCAGCAGCTTGAGCCTAGCGGGAGTAAGTAAGACCCAGTACTTC	CASSLSLAGVSKTQYF
TRBJ1-2	TRBV6-5	-	-	TGTGCCAGCATGGGACACTCGAACGGCTACACCTTC	CASMGHSNGYTF
TRBJ2-3	TRBV6-1	-	-	TGTGCCAGCAGTGAAGTAAATAGGGCTCGTCACACAGATACGCAGTATTTT	CASSEVNRARHTDTQYF
TRBJ2-1	TRBV24-1	-	TRBD2	TGTGCCACCAGTGGGGGACTAGCGGGAGACAATGAGCAGTTCTTC	CATSGGLAGDNEQFF
TRBJ2-3	TRBV27	-	TRBD1	TGTGCCAGCAGTACCCCGGGACAGGGGGCATATACGCAGTATTTT	CASSTPGQGAYTQYF
TRBJ2-3	TRBV2	-	-	TGTGCCAGCAGTGAATATATGAGGACTACTAGCACAGATACGCAGTATTTT	CASSEYMRTTSTDTQYF
TRBJ1-2	TRBV30	once	-	TGTGCCTGGGGACATCACTATGGCTACACCTTC	CAWGHHYGYTF
TRBJ2-5	TRBV18	-	-	TGTGCCAGCTCACCCAGGGAGACCCAGTACTTC	CASSPRETQYF
TRBJ1-2	TRBV12-3/TRBV12-4	-	-	TGTGCCAGCAGTTTCCTCAACTATGGCTACACCTTC	CASSFLNYGYTF
TRBJ2-2	TRBV18	-	-	TGTGCCAGCTCACCACGACTCACTAGACTAACCGGGGAGCTGTTTTTT	CASSPRLTRLTGELFF
TRBJ2-1	TRBV9	once	-	TGTGCCAGCAGCGTAGCCCCCTATGAGCAGTTCTTC	CASSVAPYEQFF
TRBJ1-2	TRBV9	-	-	TGTGCCAGCAGCGTAGCAGTTTCACAGAACTATGGCTACACCTTC	CASSVAVSQNYGYTF
TRBJ1-1	TRBV6-5	-	-	TGTGCCAGCAGTTACTCGAACGGGGGCATGACTGAAGCTTTCTTT	CASSYSNGGMTEAFF
TRBJ2-2	TRBV3-1/TRBV3-2	few	-	TGTGCCAGCAGCCAGTTACTTAGCTCTGGCGGGGAGCTGTTTTTT	CASSQLLSSGGELFF
TRBJ2-7	TRBV9	-	TRBD1	TGTGCCAGCAGCGTAGGACAGGGAACCTACGAGCAGTACTTC	CASSVGQGTYEQYF
TRBJ2-7	TRBV5-5	-	TRBD2	TGTGCCAGCAGCCACCCTGGCGGGAGTTACGAGCAGTACTTC	CASSHPGGSYEQYF
TRBJ2-7	TRBV6-5	-	-	TGTGCCAGCAGACCCCAGGGTATCTCCTACGAGCAGTACTTC	CASRPQGISYEQYF
TRBJ1-5	TRBV10-3	-	-	TGTGCCATCAGTGAGGGTGAGGGCTCTCAGCCCCAGCATTTT	CAISEGEGSQPQHF
TRBJ1-2	TRBV7-4	-	TRBD1	TGTGCCAGCAGCGGACGACAGGGGGAGACCCTCTATGGCTACACCTTC	CASSGRQGETLYGYTF
TRBJ1-5	TRBV5-5	once	-	TGTGCCAGCAGCTTGGCCGGAGAGCTTAGCAATCAGCCCCAGCATTTT	CASSLAGELSNQPQHF
TRBJ2-5	TRBV6-5	once	-	TGTGCCAGTCGAACTCTCCAAGAGACCCAGTACTTC	CASRTLQETQYF
TRBJ2-1	TRBV7-3	-	-	TGTGCCAGCAGAAGGGTAGGGGACGGCTACAATGAGCAGTTCTTC	CASRRVGDGYNEQFF
TRBJ2-1	TRBV20-1	-	TRBD2	TGCAGTGCTCGTGGGACTAGCGAACACAATGAGCAGTTCTTC	CSARGTSEHNEQFF
TRBJ2-1	TRBV29-1	-	-	TGCAGCGCAGGGGCCCCCTACAATGAGCAGTTCTTC	CSAGAPYNEQFF
TRBJ1-4	TRBV11-3	-	TRBD1	TGTGCCAGCAGCTTAGGGAAGAACAGGGGCCGCAGTAATGAAAAACTGTTTTTT	CASSLGKNRGRSNEKLFF
TRBJ2-3	TRBV5-5	-	TRBD2	TGTGCCAGCAGCCCAATTCTAGCGGGGAGCACAGATACGCAGTATTTT	CASSPILAGSTDTQYF
TRBJ2-4	TRBV6-5	-	TRBD2	TGTGCCAGCATGGGACTAGGGGCCAAAAACATTCAGTACTTC	CASMGLGAKNIQYF